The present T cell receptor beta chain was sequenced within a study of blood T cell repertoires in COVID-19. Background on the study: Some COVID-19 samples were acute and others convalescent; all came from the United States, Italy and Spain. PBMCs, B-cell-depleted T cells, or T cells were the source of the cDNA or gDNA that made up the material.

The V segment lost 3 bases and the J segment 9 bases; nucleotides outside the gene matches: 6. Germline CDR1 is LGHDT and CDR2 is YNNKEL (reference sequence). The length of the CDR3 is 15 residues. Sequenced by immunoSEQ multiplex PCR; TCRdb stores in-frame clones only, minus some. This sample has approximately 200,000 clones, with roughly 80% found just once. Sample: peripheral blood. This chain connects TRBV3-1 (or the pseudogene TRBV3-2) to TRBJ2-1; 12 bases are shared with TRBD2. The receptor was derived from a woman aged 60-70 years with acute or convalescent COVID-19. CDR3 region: CASSHLAGGLGEQFF. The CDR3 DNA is TGTGCCAGCAGCCACCTAGCGGGGGGGCTGGGTGAGCAGTTCTTC.